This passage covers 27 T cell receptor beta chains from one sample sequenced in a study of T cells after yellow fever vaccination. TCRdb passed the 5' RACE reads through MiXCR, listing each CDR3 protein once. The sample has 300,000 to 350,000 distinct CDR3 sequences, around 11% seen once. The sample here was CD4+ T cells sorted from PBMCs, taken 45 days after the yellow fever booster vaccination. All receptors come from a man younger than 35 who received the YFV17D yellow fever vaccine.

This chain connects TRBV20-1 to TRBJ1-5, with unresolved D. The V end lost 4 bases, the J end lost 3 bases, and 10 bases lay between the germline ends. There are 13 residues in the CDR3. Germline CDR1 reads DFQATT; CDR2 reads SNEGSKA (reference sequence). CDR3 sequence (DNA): TGCAGTGCTACGCCCGGGAACAATCAGCCCCAGCATTTT. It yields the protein CSATPGNNQPQHF.

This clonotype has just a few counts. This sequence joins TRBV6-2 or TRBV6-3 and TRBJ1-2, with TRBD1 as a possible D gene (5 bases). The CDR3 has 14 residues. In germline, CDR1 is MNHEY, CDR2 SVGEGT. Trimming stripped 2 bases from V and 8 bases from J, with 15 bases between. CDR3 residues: CASSYHRQSSGYTF. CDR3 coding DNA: TGTGCCAGCAGTTACCATCGACAGAGTTCGGGCTACACCTTC.

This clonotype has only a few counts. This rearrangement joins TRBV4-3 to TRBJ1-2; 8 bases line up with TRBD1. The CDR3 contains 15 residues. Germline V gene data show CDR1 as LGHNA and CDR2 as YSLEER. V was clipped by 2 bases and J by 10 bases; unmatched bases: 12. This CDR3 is CASSQQFWTGSIYTF. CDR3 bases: TGCGCCAGCAGCCAACAGTTTTGGACAGGGTCCATCTACACCTTC.

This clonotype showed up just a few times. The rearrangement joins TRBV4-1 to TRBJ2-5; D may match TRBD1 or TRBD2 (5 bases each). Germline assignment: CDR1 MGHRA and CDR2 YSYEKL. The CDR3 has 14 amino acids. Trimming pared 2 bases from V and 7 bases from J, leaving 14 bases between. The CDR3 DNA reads TGCGCCAGCAGCCAACGGACCCTTGGGGGGACCCAGTACTTC. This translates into CASSQRTLGGTQYF.

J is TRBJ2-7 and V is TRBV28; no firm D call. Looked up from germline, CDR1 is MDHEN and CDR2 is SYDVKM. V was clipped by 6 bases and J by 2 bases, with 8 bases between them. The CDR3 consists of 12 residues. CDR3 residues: CASSTAPYEQYF. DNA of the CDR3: TGTGCCAGCAGCACCGCTCCCTACGAGCAGTACTTC. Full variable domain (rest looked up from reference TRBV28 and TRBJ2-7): DVKVTQSSRYLVKRTGEKVFLECVQDMDHENMFWYRQDPGLGLRLIYFSYDVKMKEKGDIPEGYSVSREKKERFSLILESASTNQTSMYLCASSTAPYEQYFGPGTRLTVT.

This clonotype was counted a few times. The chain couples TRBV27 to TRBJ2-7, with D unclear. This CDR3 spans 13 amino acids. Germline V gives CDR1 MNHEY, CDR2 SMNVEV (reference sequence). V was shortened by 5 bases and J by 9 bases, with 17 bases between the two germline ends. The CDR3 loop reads CASSRENRGRQYF. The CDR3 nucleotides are TGTGCCAGCAGTCGCGAGAATCGAGGCCGGCAGTACTTC.

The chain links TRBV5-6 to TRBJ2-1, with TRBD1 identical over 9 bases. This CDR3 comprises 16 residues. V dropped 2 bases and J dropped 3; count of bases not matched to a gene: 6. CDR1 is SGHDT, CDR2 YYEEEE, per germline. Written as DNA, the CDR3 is TGTGCCAGCAGCTTCCCCCAGACAGGGGGCTACAATGAGCAGTTCTTC. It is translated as CASSFPQTGGYNEQFF.

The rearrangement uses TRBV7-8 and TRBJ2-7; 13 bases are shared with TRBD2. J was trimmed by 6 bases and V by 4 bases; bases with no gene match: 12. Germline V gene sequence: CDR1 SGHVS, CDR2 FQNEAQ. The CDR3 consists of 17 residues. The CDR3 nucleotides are TGTGCCAGCAGCTCGTGGACTAGCGGGGGCCAGACCCGCGAGCAGTACGTC. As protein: CASSSWTSGGQTREQYV.

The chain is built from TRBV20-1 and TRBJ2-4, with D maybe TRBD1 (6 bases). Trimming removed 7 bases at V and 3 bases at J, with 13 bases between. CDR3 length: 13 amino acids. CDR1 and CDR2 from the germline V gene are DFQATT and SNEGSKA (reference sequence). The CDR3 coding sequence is TGCAGTGTGGGGGCTGTTGGCAAAAACATTCAGTACTTC. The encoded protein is CSVGAVGKNIQYF.

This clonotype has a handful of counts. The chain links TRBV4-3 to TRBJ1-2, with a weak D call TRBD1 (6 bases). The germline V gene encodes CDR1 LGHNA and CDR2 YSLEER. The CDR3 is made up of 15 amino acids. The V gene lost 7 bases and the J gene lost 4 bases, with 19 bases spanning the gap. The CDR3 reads CASTRQAGDSYGYTF. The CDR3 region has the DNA TGCGCCAGCACCCGGCAGGCAGGGGACTCCTATGGCTACACCTTC.

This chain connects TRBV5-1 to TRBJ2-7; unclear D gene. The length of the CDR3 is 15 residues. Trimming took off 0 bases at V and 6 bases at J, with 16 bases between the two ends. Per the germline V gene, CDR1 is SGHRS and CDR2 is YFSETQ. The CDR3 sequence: CASSLAGNDDGEQYF. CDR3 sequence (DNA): TGCGCCAGCAGCTTGGCAGGCAATGATGACGGCGAGCAGTACTTC.

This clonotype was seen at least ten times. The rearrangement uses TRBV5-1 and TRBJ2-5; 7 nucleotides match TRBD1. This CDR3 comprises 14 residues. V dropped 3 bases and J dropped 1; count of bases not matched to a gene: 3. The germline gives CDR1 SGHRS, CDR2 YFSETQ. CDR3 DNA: TGCGCCAGCAGCTCACAGGGGACCCAAGAGACCCAGTACTTC. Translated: CASSSQGTQETQYF.

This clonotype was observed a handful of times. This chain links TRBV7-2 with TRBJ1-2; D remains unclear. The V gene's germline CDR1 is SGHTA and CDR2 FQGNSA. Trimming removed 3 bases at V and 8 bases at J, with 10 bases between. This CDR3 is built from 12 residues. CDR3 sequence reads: CASSLASPGYTF. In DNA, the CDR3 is TGTGCCAGCAGCTTGGCTTCCCCAGGCTACACCTTC.

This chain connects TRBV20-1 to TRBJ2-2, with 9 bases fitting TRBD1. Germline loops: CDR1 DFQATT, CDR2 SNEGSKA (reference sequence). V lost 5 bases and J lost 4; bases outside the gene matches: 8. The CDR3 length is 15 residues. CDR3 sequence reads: CSALRATGGTGELFF. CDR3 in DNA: TGCAGTGCTCTTCGAGCGACAGGGGGCACCGGGGAGCTGTTTTTT.

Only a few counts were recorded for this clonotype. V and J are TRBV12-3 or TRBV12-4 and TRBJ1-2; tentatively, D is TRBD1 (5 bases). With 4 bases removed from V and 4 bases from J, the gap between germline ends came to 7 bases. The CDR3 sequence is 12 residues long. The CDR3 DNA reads TGTGCCAGCAGTTGGGGGGGCTATGGCTACACCTTC. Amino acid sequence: CASSWGGYGYTF.

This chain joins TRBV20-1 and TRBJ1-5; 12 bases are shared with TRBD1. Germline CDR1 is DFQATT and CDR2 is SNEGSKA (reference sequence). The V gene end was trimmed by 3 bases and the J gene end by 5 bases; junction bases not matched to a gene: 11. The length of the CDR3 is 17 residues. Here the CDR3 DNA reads TGCAGTGCTAGGGCCGGGACAGGGGGCCGAATAGATCAGCCCCAGCATTTT. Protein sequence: CSARAGTGGRIDQPQHF.

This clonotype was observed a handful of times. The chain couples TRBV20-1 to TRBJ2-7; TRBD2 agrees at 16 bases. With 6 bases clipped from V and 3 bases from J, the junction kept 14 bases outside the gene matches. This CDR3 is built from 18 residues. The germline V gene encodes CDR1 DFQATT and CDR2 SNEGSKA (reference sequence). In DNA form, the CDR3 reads TGCAGTGCCCTAGCCCCCGGGACTAGCGGGGGGGCTGGCTACGAGCAGTACTTC. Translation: CSALAPGTSGGAGYEQYF.

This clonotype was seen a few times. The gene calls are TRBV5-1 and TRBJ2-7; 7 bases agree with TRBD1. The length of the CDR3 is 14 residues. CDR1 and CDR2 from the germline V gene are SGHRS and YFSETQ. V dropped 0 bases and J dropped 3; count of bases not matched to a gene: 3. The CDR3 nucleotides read TGCGCCAGCAGCTTGGGACAGGGTTACTACGAGCAGTACGTC. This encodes CASSLGQGYYEQYV.

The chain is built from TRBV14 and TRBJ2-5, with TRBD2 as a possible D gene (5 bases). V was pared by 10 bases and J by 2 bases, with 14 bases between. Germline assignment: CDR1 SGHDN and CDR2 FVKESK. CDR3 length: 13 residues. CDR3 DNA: TGTGCCACTAGTCGAGGGCCACAAGAGACCCAGTACTTC. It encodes CATSRGPQETQYF.

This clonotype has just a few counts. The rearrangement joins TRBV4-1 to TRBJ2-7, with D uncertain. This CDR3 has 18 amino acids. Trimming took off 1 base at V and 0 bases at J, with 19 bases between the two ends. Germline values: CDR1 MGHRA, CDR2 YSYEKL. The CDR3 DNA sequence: TGCGCCAGCAGCCAAGCTTGGGCAGCCCGTATGAGCTCCTACGAGCAGTACTTC. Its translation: CASSQAWAARMSSYEQYF.

This CDR3 reads CASGLVLGGGGETQYF. CDR3 nucleotide sequence: TGTGCTAGTGGTTTGGTACTTGGGGGGGGCGGAGAGACCCAGTACTTC. The chain is built from TRBV12-5 and TRBJ2-5; D perhaps matches TRBD2 (7 bases). The V gene lost 0 bases and the J gene lost 4 bases, with 15 bases spanning the gap. CDR1 is LGHNT and CDR2 is FRNRAP in the germline V gene. CDR3 length equals 16 residues.

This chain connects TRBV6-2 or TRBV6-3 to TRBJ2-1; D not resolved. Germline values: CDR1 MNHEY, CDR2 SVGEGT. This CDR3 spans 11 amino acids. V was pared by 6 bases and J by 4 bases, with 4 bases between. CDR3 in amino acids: CASRAYNEQFF. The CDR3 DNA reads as TGTGCCAGCAGGGCTTACAATGAGCAGTTCTTC.

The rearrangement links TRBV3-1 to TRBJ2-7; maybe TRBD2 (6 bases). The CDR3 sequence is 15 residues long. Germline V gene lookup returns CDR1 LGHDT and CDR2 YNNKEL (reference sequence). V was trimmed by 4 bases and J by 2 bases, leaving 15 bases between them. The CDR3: CASSPPGSVTYEQYF. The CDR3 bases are TGTGCCAGCAGCCCGCCCGGGAGCGTCACCTACGAGCAGTACTTC.

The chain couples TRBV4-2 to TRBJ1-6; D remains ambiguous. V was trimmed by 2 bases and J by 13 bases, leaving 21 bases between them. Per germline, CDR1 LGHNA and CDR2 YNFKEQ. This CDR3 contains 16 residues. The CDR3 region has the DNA TGTGCCAGCAGCCAACAGAAATCATCGGATCCCGGGCCCCTCCACTTT. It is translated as CASSQQKSSDPGPLHF.

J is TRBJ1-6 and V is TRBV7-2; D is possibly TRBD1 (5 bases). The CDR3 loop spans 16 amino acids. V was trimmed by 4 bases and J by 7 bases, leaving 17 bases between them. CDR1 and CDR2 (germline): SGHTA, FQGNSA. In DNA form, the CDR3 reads TGTGCCAGCAGCTGGGGACGTAGGTCCATCAATTCACCCCTCCACTTT. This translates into CASSWGRRSINSPLHF.

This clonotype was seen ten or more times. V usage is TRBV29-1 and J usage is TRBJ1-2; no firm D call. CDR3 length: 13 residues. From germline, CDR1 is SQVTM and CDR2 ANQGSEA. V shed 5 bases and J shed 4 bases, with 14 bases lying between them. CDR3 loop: CSVTREMGYGYTF. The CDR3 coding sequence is TGCAGCGTTACCCGGGAAATGGGCTATGGCTACACCTTC.

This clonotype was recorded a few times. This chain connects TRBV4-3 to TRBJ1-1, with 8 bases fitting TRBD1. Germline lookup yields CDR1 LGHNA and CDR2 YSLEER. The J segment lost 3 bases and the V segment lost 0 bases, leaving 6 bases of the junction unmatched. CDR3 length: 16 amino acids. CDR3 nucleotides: TGCGCCAGCAGCCAAGACCAGGGGGCTGGAGACACTGAAGCTTTCTTT. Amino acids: CASSQDQGAGDTEAFF.